This TCR beta chain was recovered during a study of T cell repertoires in cytomegalovirus infection (dated by TCRdb to between 2018 and 2021). Concerning the study at large: Donor HLA type was relevant to the analysis, because carriage of CMV infection together with the matching HLA type was indicated by public TCR beta signatures. Study-level results and caveats: The ex vivo response was dominated by HLA-C-restricted CMV-specific TCR beta clonotypes, which also provided the single most frequent clonotype in two of eight donors. Cumulative frequency of public TCR beta family members discriminated carriers of CMV infection plus the relevant HLA type in this cohort and an independent approximately 400-donor cohort.

The instrument given in TCRdb is Illumina HiSeq 1500. Using fastp at Q25 and MiXCR, TCRdb reprocessed the public reads and kept productive beta chains. Each CDR3 protein gets just one entry, which takes the most common genes and DNA from the rows behind it. The sample table contains roughly 300,000 distinct CDR3 sequences; only one count was recorded for more than 8% of them. Of the sample, about 4.5% is held by the ten largest clones. Trimming accounts for 6 bases at V and 3 bases at J, while the number of junction bases matched to no gene is 11. The CDR3 numbers 16 residues from cysteine through phenylalanine. The kept DNA is CDR3 alone, 48 bases in frame from the first base. Ten or more counts support this clonotype. Its antigen is not yet known. Per-base qualities were not stored, and no clone one base away is much larger.

This chain is built from TRBV12-3 or TRBV12-4 and TRBJ1-3, with 7 junctional bases fitting TRBD1. This receptor was obtained from a human donor in good health (CMV status not recorded). Some clones in this sample may be carry-over from other donors' samples. Sequenced material: PBMCs. The bases read TGTGCCAGCAGCCACGGAAGACAGGGAGTTGGAAACACCATATATTTT. Its protein is CASSHGRQGVGNTIYF.